This T cell receptor beta chain was documented in a study of CD8 T cell repertoires and HIV-1 epitope variants. Study summary: T cells were stimulated with Twenty-five Gag and Nef peptides separately.

Losses at the gene ends were 3 bases for V and 6 bases for J; bases not matched to a gene: 11. The CDR3 runs to 16 residues. Germline loops: CDR1 PRHDT, CDR2 FYEKMQ (reference sequence). On the immunoSEQ platform, TCR beta CDR3s were sequenced at survey depth. Method: immunoSEQ multiplex PCR; TCRdb's copy keeps in-frame clones and lacks some. The sample includes 5,000 or so clones, around three fifths seen only once; the top ten take roughly 45%. Notes on this clone: Its specificity is unknown.

The sequenced sample consisted of cultured CD8+ T cells derived from PBMCs. The chain employs TRBV13 and TRBJ2-3; TRBD1 matches at 8 bases. The sequence was obtained from a male donor with HIV. As DNA, the CDR3 is TGTGCCAGCAGCTTCTTACCGGACAGGGTTGCGGATACGCAGTATTTT. It codes for CASSFLPDRVADTQYF.